Below, 18 T cell receptor beta chains from the same sample are listed, as sequenced in a study of shared clonotypes between healthy human individuals. Some clones are missing from TCRdb's copy, which holds only in-frame ones; the method was immunoSEQ multiplex PCR. The sample lists approximately 1.4 million clones; 95% to 99% were seen once. The sequencing input was naive CD4+ T cells sorted from blood. Subset reported: CD45RA+ positively selected. The receptors stem from a man aged 25 to 40 in good health.

As for this clone: The same CDR3 arises from other DNA sequences in this sample as well. The chain employs TRBV10-3 and TRBJ2-7, with 8 nucleotides matching TRBD1. After removal of 2 bases from V and 2 bases from J, the junction contained 2 bases not matched to a gene. The CDR3 spans 14 residues. Germline loops: CDR1 ENHRY, CDR2 SYGVKD. The CDR3 loop is CAISEIQGAYEQYF. The CDR3 nucleotides are TGTGCCATCAGTGAGATACAGGGGGCCTACGAGCAGTACTTC.

J is TRBJ2-1 and V is TRBV19, with TRBD2 matching over 8 bases. CDR1 is LNHDA, CDR2 SQIVND, per germline (reference sequence). The CDR3 sequence is 15 residues long. The ends lost 2 bases at V and 2 bases at J; junction bases unmatched: 2. This CDR3 reads CASSISAGAYNEQFF. In DNA, the CDR3 is TGTGCCAGTAGTATATCAGCGGGAGCCTACAATGAGCAGTTCTTC.

This rearrangement joins TRBV18 to TRBJ2-2, with TRBD1 identical over 9 bases. V gave up 6 bases and J gave up 5 bases; unmatched junction bases: 7. CDR1 and CDR2 (germline): KGHSH, LQKENI. CDR3 length: 15 amino acids. CDR3 amino acids: CASSEGQGWTGELFF. CDR3 DNA: TGTGCCAGCTCCGAGGGACAGGGATGGACCGGGGAGCTGTTTTTT.

The chain has TRBV2 and TRBJ2-7; possible D gene TRBD2, 5 bases. The CDR3 sequence is 13 residues long. The ends were cut back, 3 bases at V and 4 bases at J, with 10 bases in the middle. Germline CDR1 reads SNHLY; CDR2 reads FYNNEI. CDR3 sequence reads: CASSDSLAYEQYF. CDR3 DNA: TGTGCCAGCAGTGATTCCCTAGCTTACGAGCAGTACTTC.

The chain links TRBV4-1 to TRBJ1-1, with D hard to call. V dropped 0 bases and J dropped 1 base, with 9 bases sitting between them. Germline CDR1 and CDR2: MGHRA and YSYEKL. The CDR3 extends over 15 amino acids. CDR3 region: CASSQDRAGNTEAFF. In nucleotides, the CDR3 is TGCGCCAGCAGCCAAGATAGGGCAGGGAACACTGAAGCTTTCTTT.

The chain recombines TRBV10-1 with TRBJ2-1; a possible D gene is TRBD2 (6 bases). The V gene lost 6 bases and the J gene lost 3 bases, with 12 bases spanning the gap. The CDR3 extends over 14 amino acids. CDR1 and CDR2 (germline): WNHNN, SYGVQD (reference sequence). For the CDR3, the DNA is TGCGCCAGCAGCCCTGGAGGGCTCTACAATGAGCAGTTCTTC. This sequence encodes CASSPGGLYNEQFF.

The V gene is TRBV18, the J gene TRBJ1-4; 9 nucleotides agree with TRBD1. The J segment lost 7 bases and the V segment lost 3 bases, leaving 3 bases of the junction unmatched. The CDR3 spans 14 residues. CDR1 is KGHSH and CDR2 is LQKENI in the germline V gene. DNA for the CDR3: TGTGCCAGCTCACCCGGGACAGGGCCTGAAAAACTGTTTTTT. Translating gives CASSPGTGPEKLFF.

This clone was recorded only once. The junction does not match germline at one end; this may be a read error. CDR3 sequence (DNA): TGTGCCAGCAGAGAAGGACTAGCGGGAGGAATGGTGCAGTTCTTC. This sequence encodes CASREGLAGGMVQFF. The chain recombines TRBV2 with TRBJ2-1, with 14 bases fitting TRBD2. Per germline, CDR1 SNHLY and CDR2 FYNNEI. The length of the CDR3 is 15 residues.

This rearrangement joins TRBV2 to TRBJ2-1, with no clear D. CDR1 is SNHLY, CDR2 FYNNEI, per germline. Trimming removed 6 bases from V and 2 bases from J, with 11 bases in between. This CDR3 is built from 14 residues. The CDR3 nucleotides are TGTGCCAGCAGAAAGGAGAGCACCTACAATGAGCAGTTCTTC. This translates into CASRKESTYNEQFF.

The chain joins TRBV5-5 to TRBJ2-7; maybe TRBD2 (5 bases). V dropped 0 bases and J dropped 3 bases, with 10 bases sitting between them. The CDR3 runs to 14 residues. Germline CDR1 is SGHKS and CDR2 is YYEKEE (reference sequence). CDR3 DNA: TGTGCCAGCAGCTTGGTAGCGACCTACTACGAGCAGTACTTC. Residues: CASSLVATYYEQYF.

This clone showed up just once. This chain joins TRBV11-2 and TRBJ1-1; D might be TRBD1 (5 bases). Germline CDR1 and CDR2: SGHAT and FQNNGV. V lost 1 base and J 2 bases, leaving 8 bases between the germline ends. The CDR3 consists of 14 residues. The CDR3 protein is CASSLGGFNTEAFF. In DNA form, the CDR3 reads TGTGCCAGCAGCTTAGGGGGCTTTAACACTGAAGCTTTCTTT.

Note on this clone: Being one base from a much bigger clone, this may be a read error. The V and J genes are TRBV7-9 and TRBJ2-7, with 11 bases identical to TRBD1. The CDR3 is 14 residues long. The germline V gene has CDR1 SEHNR and CDR2 FQNEAQ (reference sequence). J was trimmed by 3 bases and V by 6 bases; bases with no gene match: 4. CDR3 nucleotides: TGTGCCAGCAGTTCCGGGACAGGGGGCTACGAGCAGTACTTC. Translating gives CASSSGTGGYEQYF. The whole variable domain, filled in from reference TRBV7-9 and TRBJ2-7, reads DTGVSQNPRHKITKRGQNVTFRCDPISEHNRLYWYRQTLGQGPEFLTYFQNEAQLEKSRLLSDRFSAERPKGSFSTLEIQRTEQGDSAMYLCASSSGTGGYEQYFGPGTRLTVT.

The gene calls are TRBV5-1 and TRBJ2-5; tentatively, D is TRBD2 (6 bases). V gave up 5 bases and J gave up 5 bases, with 16 bases separating them. Germline loops: CDR1 SGHRS, CDR2 YFSETQ. The CDR3 has 14 residues. The chain's CDR3 is CASSPFGRRETQYF. In nucleotides, the CDR3 is TGCGCCAGCAGTCCTTTCGGGAGACGGGAGACCCAGTACTTC.

This sequence joins TRBV28 and TRBJ2-3; 7 nucleotides match TRBD1. This CDR3 is 14 amino acids long. Germline V gives CDR1 MDHEN, CDR2 SYDVKM. The V gene end was trimmed by 9 bases and the J gene end by 0 bases; junction bases not matched to a gene: 6. The CDR3 sequence is CASQKQGSTDTQYF. As DNA, the CDR3 is TGTGCCAGTCAGAAACAGGGGAGCACAGATACGCAGTATTTT.

The chain has TRBV5-1 and TRBJ2-4; the match to TRBD1 covers 10 bases. Germline V gene lookup returns CDR1 SGHRS and CDR2 YFSETQ. V shed 4 bases, J shed 8 bases, and the junction held 3 bases outside the gene matches. The CDR3 length is 13 residues. The CDR3 bases are TGCGCCAGCAGCACCGGGACAGGGGACATTCAGTACTTC. Its translation is CASSTGTGDIQYF.

V gene TRBV2 combines with J gene TRBJ2-2; no definite D call. CDR1 and CDR2 from the germline V gene are SNHLY and FYNNEI. The V end was cut by 7 bases, the J end by 0 bases, with 6 bases between. The CDR3 length is 13 residues. CDR3 sequence: CASIKTNTGELFF. The CDR3 region has the DNA TGTGCCAGCATTAAGACGAACACCGGGGAGCTGTTTTTT.

This rearrangement joins TRBV5-4 to TRBJ1-2, with 8 bases matching TRBD1. Germline V gene sequence: CDR1 SGHNT, CDR2 YYREEE (reference sequence). The length of the CDR3 is 15 residues. With 1 base clipped from V and 5 bases from J, the junction kept 7 bases outside the gene matches. The CDR3 protein is CASSLQSGGIYGYTF. The CDR3 nucleotides read TGTGCCAGCAGCTTGCAATCAGGGGGCATATATGGCTACACCTTC.

The table lists this clone with a count of one. The V call is TRBV5-1, the J call TRBJ2-4; 7 nucleotides agree with TRBD2. Germline CDR1 SGHRS, CDR2 YFSETQ. The CDR3 runs 17 residues. The ends lost 1 base at V and 0 bases at J; junction bases unmatched: 7. CDR3 sequence (DNA): TGCGCCAGCAGCTTGAGTGGTAGCGGGCTAGCCAAAAACATTCAGTACTTC. Translating it yields CASSLSGSGLAKNIQYF.